What follows are 23 T cell receptor beta chains derived from one specimen sequenced in a study of blood T cell repertoires in COVID-19. Only in-frame clones appear in the TCRdb table, and some are missing; sequencing was by immunoSEQ multiplex PCR. The sample includes 150,000 to 200,000 clones, 75% to 90% of them seen just once. The sample consisted of peripheral blood. Every receptor here comes from a human donor with active or convalescent COVID-19. The donor label of this sample is uncertain.

This chain links TRBV9 with TRBJ1-6, with D perhaps matching TRBD1 (6 bases). CDR1 is SGDLS and CDR2 is YYNGEE in the germline V gene. V was shortened by 4 bases and J by 7 bases, with 15 bases between the two germline ends. The CDR3 has 15 amino acids. In DNA form, the CDR3 reads TGTGCCAGCAGCCCCCGCGGGGGGGCCAATTCACCCCTCCACTTT. This codes for CASSPRGGANSPLHF.

This clone was observed at least ten times. The V and J genes are TRBV5-6 and TRBJ1-2, with D possibly matching TRBD1 (6 bases). Between the trimmed V and J ends, which lost 0 bases and 8 bases, there was a span of 11 bases. There are 13 residues in the CDR3. Germline V gene lookup returns CDR1 SGHDT and CDR2 YYEEEE. The CDR3 nucleotides read TGTGCCAGCAGCTTGGACAGGGTCGGGGGCTACACCTTC. This gives the protein CASSLDRVGGYTF.

This clone has more than one count but fewer than ten. V is TRBV28 and J is TRBJ2-7, with D perhaps TRBD1 (7 bases). CDR1 MDHEN and CDR2 SYDVKM come from the germline V gene. This CDR3 spans 14 amino acids. V was cut by 8 bases and J by 2 bases, with 16 bases left in between. The CDR3 coding sequence is TGTGCCAGCCTGGAGGGGGCGCGAGCCTACGAGCAGTACTTC. Amino acid sequence: CASLEGARAYEQYF. Drawing the rest from reference TRBV28 and TRBJ2-7, the complete variable domain is DVKVTQSSRYLVKRTGEKVFLECVQDMDHENMFWYRQDPGLGLRLIYFSYDVKMKEKGDIPEGYSVSREKKERFSLILESASTNQTSMYLCASLEGARAYEQYFGPGTRLTVT.

The rearrangement uses TRBV19 and TRBJ2-7; TRBD2 agrees at 8 bases. Germline V gene lookup returns CDR1 LNHDA and CDR2 SQIVND (reference sequence). Trimming at V came to 4 bases and at J to 1 base, leaving 15 bases not matched to a gene. This CDR3 spans 18 amino acids. The CDR3 DNA reads as TGTGCCAGTAGTAGCAATCCCTCAGGGGTAGCGGGATCCTACGAGCAGTACTTC. The encoded protein is CASSSNPSGVAGSYEQYF.

This chain joins TRBV2 and TRBJ2-7; D gene ambiguous. The CDR3 is made up of 12 amino acids. In germline, CDR1 is SNHLY, CDR2 FYNNEI. Between the trimmed V and J ends, which lost 2 bases and 3 bases, there was a span of 5 bases. The CDR3 protein is CASSESVYEQYF. CDR3 coding DNA: TGTGCCAGCAGTGAATCGGTCTACGAGCAGTACTTC. The entire variable domain, with the rest obtained from reference TRBV2 and TRBJ2-7, is as follows: EPEVTQTPSHQVTQMGQEVILRCVPISNHLYFYWYRQILGQKVEFLVSFYNNEISEKSEIFDDQFSVERPDGSNFTLKIRSTKLEDSAMYFCASSESVYEQYFGPGTRLTVT.

The V call is TRBV9, the J call TRBJ2-5; 11 bases fit TRBD2. Unmatched junction bases numbered 3, after V lost 3 bases and J lost 2 bases. CDR1 SGDLS and CDR2 YYNGEE come from the germline V gene. This CDR3 region has 15 residues. The DNA for the CDR3 is TGTGCCAGCAGCGCGACTAGCGGGACTCAAGAGACCCAGTACTTC. Translating it yields CASSATSGTQETQYF.

The CDR3 here is CASMATNTGELFF. CDR3 DNA: TGTGCCAGTATGGCAACGAACACCGGGGAGCTGTTTTTT. The chain is built from TRBV19 and TRBJ2-2; D is uncertain. Germline CDR1 LNHDA, CDR2 SQIVND (reference sequence). The CDR3 spans 13 residues. V lost 7 bases, J lost 0 bases, and 6 bases lay in between.

The chain is built from TRBV21-1 and TRBJ2-7; TRBD1, as called in the table, went unchecked against the DNA. TRBV21-1 is reported as a pseudogene. There are 16 residues in the CDR3. The CDR3 sequence is CASSFKSGTVLYEQYF. The CDR3 coding sequence is TGTGCCAGCAGTTTCAAATCCGGGACAGTGCTCTACGAGCAGTACTTC.

This chain connects TRBV20-1 to TRBJ1-2, with D perhaps matching TRBD1 (6 bases). This CDR3 has 11 amino acids. The germline CDR1 and CDR2 sequences are DFQATT and SNEGSKA (reference sequence). V was trimmed by 3 bases and J by 6 bases, leaving 8 bases between them. In DNA, the CDR3 is TGCAGTGCTAGTTCAGGGGATGGCTACACCTTC. This gives the protein CSASSGDGYTF.

The rearrangement links TRBV4-1 to TRBJ2-1, with a tentative D call TRBD2 (7 bases). V lost 8 bases and J 6 bases, leaving 23 bases between the germline ends. CDR3 length: 16 amino acids. Germline V gene sequence: CDR1 MGHRA, CDR2 YSYEKL. The CDR3 reads CASRRGGAASRNEQFF. The CDR3 DNA sequence: TGCGCCAGCCGGAGAGGGGGGGCGGCCTCCCGCAATGAGCAGTTCTTC.

In its sample, this clone was seen a few times. The V gene is TRBV4-2, the J gene TRBJ2-3; D remains ambiguous. With 1 base removed from V and 2 bases from J, the gap between germline ends came to 13 bases. The CDR3 extends over 16 amino acids. CDR1 and CDR2 (germline): LGHNA, YNFKEQ. This CDR3 is CASSQGRVGFTDTQYF. In DNA form, the CDR3 reads TGTGCCAGCAGCCAAGGTCGGGTTGGCTTCACAGATACGCAGTATTTT.

V usage is TRBV9 and J usage is TRBJ2-5, with 9 bases that match TRBD2. Germline assignment: CDR1 SGDLS and CDR2 YYNGEE. V was pared by 2 bases and J by 3 bases, with 8 bases of the junction left unmatched. The CDR3 loop spans 16 amino acids. The CDR3, as DNA: TGTGCCAGCAGCGTTACCTTAGCGGGAGTCGAAGAGACCCAGTACTTC. This sequence encodes CASSVTLAGVEETQYF.

The J gene is TRBJ2-3, the V gene TRBV7-2; D is possibly TRBD2 (6 bases). V lost 2 bases, J lost 3 bases, and 12 bases lay in between. The CDR3 spans 15 residues. Per the germline V gene, CDR1 is SGHTA and CDR2 is FQGNSA. DNA for the CDR3: TGTGCCAGCAGCTTATTGGCAGGGAGGACAGATACGCAGTATTTT. This gives the protein CASSLLAGRTDTQYF.

V gene TRBV7-9 combines with J gene TRBJ1-5; TRBD1 might be the D (6 bases). The V gene lost 6 bases and the J gene lost 0 bases, with 12 bases spanning the gap. The CDR3 sequence is 15 residues long. In germline, CDR1 is SEHNR, CDR2 FQNEAQ (reference sequence). The CDR3 DNA follows: TGTGCCAGCAGTTCCGGACAGTTTAGCAATCAGCCCCAGCATTTT. Translating gives CASSSGQFSNQPQHF.

This sequence joins TRBV7-3 and TRBJ2-7, with TRBD2 matching over 9 bases. V lost 5 bases and J lost 3; bases outside the gene matches: 5. This CDR3 is built from 14 residues. Germline V gene lookup returns CDR1 SGHTA and CDR2 FQGTGA. The CDR3 loop reads CASSAAGGLYEQYF. CDR3 nucleotides: TGTGCCAGCAGCGCCGCGGGGGGGCTCTACGAGCAGTACTTC. Full variable domain (rest looked up from reference TRBV7-3 and TRBJ2-7): GAGVSQTPSNKVTEKGKYVELRCDPISGHTALYWYRQSLGQGPEFLIYFQGTGAADDSGLPNDRFFAVRPEGSVSTLKIQRTERGDSAVYLCASSAAGGLYEQYFGPGTRLTVT.

This chain uses TRBV5-6 with TRBJ1-1; 10 nucleotides agree with TRBD1. The ends lost 3 bases at V and 4 bases at J; junction bases unmatched: 0. This CDR3 region has 13 residues. Germline V gene lookup returns CDR1 SGHDT and CDR2 YYEEEE. CDR3 loop: CASSWTGGTEAFF. The CDR3 coding sequence is TGTGCCAGCAGCTGGACAGGGGGCACTGAAGCTTTCTTT.

This sequence joins TRBV2 and TRBJ2-5; D remains ambiguous. The CDR3 consists of 13 residues. V dropped 0 bases and J dropped 5 bases, with 7 bases sitting between them. The germline gives CDR1 SNHLY, CDR2 FYNNEI. The chain's CDR3 is CASSEALRETQYF. The CDR3 DNA reads as TGTGCCAGCAGTGAAGCGCTTCGGGAGACCCAGTACTTC.

CDR3 sequence (DNA): TGTGCCAGCAGCGTGTCCGGAGGGCCGGGCAATGAGCAGTTCTTC. This codes for CASSVSGGPGNEQFF. The genes are TRBV9 and TRBJ2-1, with a possible D match to TRBD2 (6 bases). V was cut by 2 bases and J by 6 bases, with 15 bases left in between. Germline CDR1 and CDR2: SGDLS and YYNGEE. The CDR3 runs to 15 residues.

This clone was seen a handful of times. The CDR3 protein is CASTGLAVNTGELFF. The DNA of the CDR3 is TGTGCCAGCACAGGACTAGCGGTCAACACCGGGGAGCTGTTTTTT. This chain joins TRBV2 and TRBJ2-2; 10 bases line up with TRBD2. Germline V gene sequence: CDR1 SNHLY, CDR2 FYNNEI. The CDR3 is 15 amino acids. The ends lost 7 bases at V and 2 bases at J; junction bases unmatched: 4.

The genes are TRBV7-9 and TRBJ1-1; D may be TRBD1 (6 bases). V was trimmed by 5 bases and J by 10 bases, leaving 17 bases between them. There are 13 residues in the CDR3. Germline V CDR1 and CDR2: SEHNR, FQNEAQ (reference sequence). As DNA, the CDR3 is TGTGCCAGCAGCCCCTGGACAGCGCTACTAGCTTTCTTT. Translated: CASSPWTALLAFF.

The rearrangement links TRBV11-2 to TRBJ2-1; 8 bases fit TRBD2. This CDR3 region has 17 residues. With V trimmed by 5 bases and J by 4 bases, 13 bases remained unmatched. Germline-derived CDR1 and CDR2 are SGHAT and FQNNGV. The chain's CDR3 is CASSQTGQRGSYNEQFF. For the CDR3, the DNA is TGTGCCAGCAGCCAAACGGGCCAGCGGGGGTCTTACAATGAGCAGTTCTTC. The whole variable domain, filled in from reference TRBV11-2 and TRBJ2-1, reads EAGVAQSPRYKIIEKRQSVAFWCNPISGHATLYWYQQILGQGPKLLIQFQNNGVVDDSQLPKDRFSAERLKGVDSTLKIQPAKLEDSAVYLCASSQTGQRGSYNEQFFGPGTRLTVL.

This chain uses TRBV4-1 with TRBJ2-7, with TRBD2 matching over 9 bases. Per the germline V gene, CDR1 is MGHRA and CDR2 is YSYEKL. V was pared by 1 base and J by 1 base, with 5 bases of the junction left unmatched. The CDR3 has 16 amino acids. The CDR3 is CASSQGGSGRSYEQYF. CDR3 sequence (DNA): TGCGCCAGCAGCCAAGGGGGTAGCGGGAGATCCTACGAGCAGTACTTC.

The chain recombines TRBV4-1 with TRBJ2-1; the match to TRBD1 covers 12 bases. The length of the CDR3 is 20 residues. The V gene end was trimmed by 4 bases and the J gene end by 4 bases; junction bases not matched to a gene: 17. CDR1 is MGHRA, CDR2 YSYEKL, per germline. Written as DNA, the CDR3 is TGCGCCAGCAGCCCCTTCGGCGCCGAGGGACAGGGGGCTATTTACAATGAGCAGTTCTTC. This codes for CASSPFGAEGQGAIYNEQFF.